This T cell receptor (beta chain) was recovered during a study of blood T cell repertoires in COVID-19 (dated by TCRdb to 2018 to 2021). For the study in its entirety: Samples from collaborators originated in the United States, Italy and Spain and spanned both the acute and convalescent phases of COVID-19. The samples were drawn from the first 160 participants of the ongoing ImmuneRACE study and from 1,254 subjects provided by 6 global collaborators. The material from the prospective study consisted of cDNA or gDNA derived from T cells, B-cell-depleted T cells, or PBMCs. The dataset comprised deeply sampled blood TCRbeta repertoires from subjects exposed to, actively infected with, or recovered from COVID-19. A de-identified subject ID, COVID-19 status, age in years and sex were almost always included in the sample metadata. Where available, HLA class I and class II types were taken from metadata supplied by the sample provider and were not determined by assay-based typing. The repertoires were made available in a free public database intended to serve as a resource for research on the immune response to SARS-CoV-2. Overall study results and their limits: Clinical and demographic metadata were provided uncurated, with the amount varying by source and participant.

About this clone itself: The clone's antigen remains unknown. No much larger clone exists at a distance of one base, and base qualities are not known.

Clipping removes 6 bases from V and 4 bases from J, with 5 as the unmatched junction base count. Including the terminal cysteine and phenylalanine, the CDR3 comprises 13 residues. Only CDR3 DNA remains: 39 bases, in frame from the first base. The germline V gene specifies SNHLY as CDR1 and FYNNEI as CDR2. The immunoSEQ Assay, a bias-controlled multiplex PCR, was used to amplify TCRbeta CDR3 regions from genomic DNA. In the original analysis: The number of nucleated cells in each sample was estimated by amplification of reference gene primers within the assay. To quantify the absolute abundance of each unique TCRbeta CDR3 rearrangement, sequence reads were collapsed and filtered. For each sample, productive Simpson clonality was calculated as the square root of Simpson's diversity index over productive rearrangements. TCRdb re-hosts the immuneACCESS table, in-frame sequences only. Its copies lack some clones; in the studies checked, an unresolved V gene accounts for under half of them, and the cause for the rest is not known. V, J and clone size were drawn from that table, and D and trimming were deduced from the DNA. This sample is represented by about 220,000 clones; 75% to 85% of them were singletons. In total, the top ten clones hold about 10% of the sample.

Collaborating institutions collected whole blood in K2EDTA tubes following their own protocols. For TCRbeta analysis, collaborator samples were shipped as frozen whole blood, as isolated PBMCs, or as DNA extracted from either sample type. The sequenced sample consisted of peripheral blood. The TCR originated in a man over 45 with active or convalescent COVID-19. In this chain, TRBV2 is recombined with TRBJ2-5, with 7 bases aligning to TRBD1. The base sequence is TGTGCCAGCAGCACGGGACAGTCAGAGACCCAGTACTTC. Protein translation: CASSTGQSETQYF.